The sequence of this TCR beta chain was determined in a study of siplizumab effects on memory and regulatory T cells. As concerns this clone: Its antigen is currently unknown. A read error may produce the germline difference seen at one junction end. The same CDR3 is also encoded by other DNA sequences in this sample.

Per individual sample, about 100,000 TCR templates were assayed. The protocol was immunoSEQ multiplex PCR, while the TCRdb copy is restricted to in-frame clones and leaves out a portion. The sample lists under 110,000 clones, around 90% occurring once. Study-level results: The authors did not confirm suppressive function in proliferating Tregs from siplizumab cultures.

Germline values: CDR1 MNHNS, CDR2 SASEGT. This CDR3 comprises 12 residues. V gene TRBV6-1 combines with J gene TRBJ1-1; D perhaps matches TRBD1 (6 bases). The source material was non-Treg CD4+ T cells sorted from blood. This TCR came from a human donor in good health. CDR3 DNA: TGTGCCAGCAGGGGTGGGGGCACTGAGGCTTTCTTT. This codes for CASRGGGTEAFF.